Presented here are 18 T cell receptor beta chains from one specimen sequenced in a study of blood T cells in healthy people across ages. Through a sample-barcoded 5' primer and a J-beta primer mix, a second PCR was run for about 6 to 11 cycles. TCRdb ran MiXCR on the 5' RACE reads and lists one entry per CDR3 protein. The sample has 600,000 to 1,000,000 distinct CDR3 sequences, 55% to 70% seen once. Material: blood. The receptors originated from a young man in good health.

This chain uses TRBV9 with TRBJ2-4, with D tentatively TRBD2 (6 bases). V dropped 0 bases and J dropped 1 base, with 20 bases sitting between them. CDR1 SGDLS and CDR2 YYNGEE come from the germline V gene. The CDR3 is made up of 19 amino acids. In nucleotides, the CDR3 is TGTGCCAGCAGCGTAGGGTCCGGTAGCGCGGGAAAGGCCAAAAACATTCAGTACTTC. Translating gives CASSVGSGSAGKAKNIQYF.

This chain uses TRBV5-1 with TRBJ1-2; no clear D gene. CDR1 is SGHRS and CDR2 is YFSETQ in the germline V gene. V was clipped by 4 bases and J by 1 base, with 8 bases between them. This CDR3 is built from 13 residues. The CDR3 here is CASSAGSNYGYTF. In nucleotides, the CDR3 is TGCGCCAGCAGCGCGGGCAGTAACTATGGCTACACCTTC.

As DNA, the CDR3 is TGCGCCAGCACCAAGACTAGCTCGGGGACCGGGGAGCTGTTTTTT. This codes for CASTKTSSGTGELFF. The rearrangement uses TRBV4-3 and TRBJ2-2; 7 bases match TRBD2. The CDR3 is 15 amino acids. V lost 7 bases to trimming and J lost 5 bases; unmatched junction nucleotides: 10. Germline CDR1 and CDR2: LGHNA and YSLEER.

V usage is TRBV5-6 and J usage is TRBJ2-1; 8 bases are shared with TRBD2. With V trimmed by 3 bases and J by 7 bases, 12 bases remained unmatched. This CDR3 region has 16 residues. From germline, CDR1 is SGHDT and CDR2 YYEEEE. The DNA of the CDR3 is TGTGCCAGCAGCTGGGGGAGGGCCGAGCGGGGGAATGAGCAGTTCTTC. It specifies CASSWGRAERGNEQFF.

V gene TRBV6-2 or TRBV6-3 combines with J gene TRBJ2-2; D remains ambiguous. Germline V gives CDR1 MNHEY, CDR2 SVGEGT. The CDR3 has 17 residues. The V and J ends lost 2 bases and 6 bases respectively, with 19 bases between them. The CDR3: CASSYRLSTQRSGELFF. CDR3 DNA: TGTGCCAGCAGTTACCGCCTAAGTACGCAGAGGTCCGGGGAGCTGTTTTTT.

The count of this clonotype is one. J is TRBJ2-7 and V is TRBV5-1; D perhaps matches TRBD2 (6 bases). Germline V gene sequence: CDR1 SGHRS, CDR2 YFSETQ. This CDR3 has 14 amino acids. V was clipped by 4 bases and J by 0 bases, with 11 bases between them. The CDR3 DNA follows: TGCGCCAGCAGCCCCTGGGGAGGCTCCTACGAGCAGTACTTC. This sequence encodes CASSPWGGSYEQYF.

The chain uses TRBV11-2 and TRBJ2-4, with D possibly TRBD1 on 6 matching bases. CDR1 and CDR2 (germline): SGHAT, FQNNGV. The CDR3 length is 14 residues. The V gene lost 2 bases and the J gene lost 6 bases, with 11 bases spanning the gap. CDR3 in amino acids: CASSLSRGGNIQYF. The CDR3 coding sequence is TGTGCCAGCAGCTTAAGCAGGGGCGGAAACATTCAGTACTTC.

Written as DNA, the CDR3 is TGTGCCAGCACAGGCGGAAAATATACCTACGAGCAGTACTTC. Translating gives CASTGGKYTYEQYF. This chain joins TRBV7-2 and TRBJ2-7; no clear D gene. Germline V gene lookup returns CDR1 SGHTA and CDR2 FQGNSA. Deletions cut 7 bases from V and 2 bases from J, with 15 bases between. The CDR3 runs 14 residues.

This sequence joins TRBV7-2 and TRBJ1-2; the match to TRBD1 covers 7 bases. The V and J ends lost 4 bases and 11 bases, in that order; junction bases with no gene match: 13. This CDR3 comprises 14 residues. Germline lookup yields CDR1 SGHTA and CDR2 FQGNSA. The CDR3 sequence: CASSSAGDSRPYTF. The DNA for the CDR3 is TGTGCCAGCAGCTCAGCTGGGGACAGCCGACCTTACACCTTC.

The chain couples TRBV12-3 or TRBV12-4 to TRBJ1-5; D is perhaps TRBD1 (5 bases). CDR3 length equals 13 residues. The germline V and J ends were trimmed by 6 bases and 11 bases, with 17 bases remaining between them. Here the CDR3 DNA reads TGTGCCAGCAGCTCTACAGGAGATGTGACCCAGCATTTT. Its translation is CASSSTGDVTQHF.

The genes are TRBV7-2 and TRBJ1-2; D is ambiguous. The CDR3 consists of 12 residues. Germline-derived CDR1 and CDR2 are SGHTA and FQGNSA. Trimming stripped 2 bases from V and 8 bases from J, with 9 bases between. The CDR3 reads CASSLTRRGYTF. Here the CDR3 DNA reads TGTGCCAGCAGCTTAACTCGTCGGGGCTACACCTTC.

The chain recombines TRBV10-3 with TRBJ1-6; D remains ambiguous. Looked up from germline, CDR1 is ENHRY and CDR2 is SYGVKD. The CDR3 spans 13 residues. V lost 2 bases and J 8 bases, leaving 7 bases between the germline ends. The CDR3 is CAISEAQDSPLHF. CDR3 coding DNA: TGTGCCATCAGTGAGGCCCAAGATTCACCCCTCCACTTT.

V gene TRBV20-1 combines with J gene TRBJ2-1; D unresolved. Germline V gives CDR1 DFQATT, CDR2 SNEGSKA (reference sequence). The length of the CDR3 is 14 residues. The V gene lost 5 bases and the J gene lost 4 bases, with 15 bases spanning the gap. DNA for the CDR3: TGCAGTGCTTTGCTAGGGTACTTGTACAATGAGCAGTTCTTC. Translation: CSALLGYLYNEQFF.

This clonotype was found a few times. CDR3 in amino acids: CASSPRDLYFTIYEQYF. In nucleotides, the CDR3 is TGTGCCAGCAGCCCAAGGGACCTATACTTTACGATCTACGAGCAGTACTTC. The chain is built from TRBV7-2 and TRBJ2-7; D may correspond to TRBD1 or TRBD2 (5 bases each). The CDR3 runs 17 residues. Germline V gene lookup returns CDR1 SGHTA and CDR2 FQGNSA. V was shortened by 5 bases and J by 3 bases, with 23 bases between the two germline ends.

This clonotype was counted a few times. The CDR3: CASSPPRGGTGGEQYF. DNA for the CDR3: TGTGCCAGCAGTCCCCCTAGGGGAGGGACAGGGGGCGAGCAGTACTTC. The rearrangement joins TRBV12-3 or TRBV12-4 to TRBJ2-7; TRBD1 aligns across 11 bases. The CDR3 is made up of 16 amino acids. J was trimmed by 6 bases and V by 5 bases; bases with no gene match: 12.

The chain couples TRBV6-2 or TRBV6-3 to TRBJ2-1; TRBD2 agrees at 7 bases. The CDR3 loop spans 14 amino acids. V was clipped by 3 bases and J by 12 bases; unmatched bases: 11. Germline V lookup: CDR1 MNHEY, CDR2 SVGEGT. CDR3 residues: CASSYRSTSRAQFF. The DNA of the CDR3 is TGTGCCAGCAGTTATAGGTCGACTAGCCGGGCGCAGTTCTTC.

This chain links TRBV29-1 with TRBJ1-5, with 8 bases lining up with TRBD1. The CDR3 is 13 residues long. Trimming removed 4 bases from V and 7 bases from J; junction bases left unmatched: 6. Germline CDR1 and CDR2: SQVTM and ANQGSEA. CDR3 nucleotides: TGCAGCGTTGCGGGGGACAGGATGCAGCCCCAGCATTTT. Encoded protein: CSVAGDRMQPQHF.

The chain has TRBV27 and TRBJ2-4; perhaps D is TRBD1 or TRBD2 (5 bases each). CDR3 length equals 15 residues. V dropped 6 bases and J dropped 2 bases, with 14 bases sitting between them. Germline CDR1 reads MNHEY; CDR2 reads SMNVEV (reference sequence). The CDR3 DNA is TGTGCCAGCAGATTGGGACCGACATCCAAAAACATTCAGTACTTC. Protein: CASRLGPTSKNIQYF.